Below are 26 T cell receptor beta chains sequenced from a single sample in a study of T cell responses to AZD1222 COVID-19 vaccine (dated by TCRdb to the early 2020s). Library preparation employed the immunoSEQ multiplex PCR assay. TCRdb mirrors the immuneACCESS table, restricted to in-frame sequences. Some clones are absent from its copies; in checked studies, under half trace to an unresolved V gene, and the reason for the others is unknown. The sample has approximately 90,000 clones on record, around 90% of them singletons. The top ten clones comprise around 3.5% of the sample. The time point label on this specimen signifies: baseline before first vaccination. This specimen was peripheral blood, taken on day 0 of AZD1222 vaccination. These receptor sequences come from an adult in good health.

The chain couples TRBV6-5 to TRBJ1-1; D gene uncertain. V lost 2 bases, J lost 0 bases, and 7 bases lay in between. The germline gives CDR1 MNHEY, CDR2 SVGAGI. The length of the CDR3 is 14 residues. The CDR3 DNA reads TGTGCCAGCAGTTACGGCACATTGAACACTGAAGCTTTCTTT. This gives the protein CASSYGTLNTEAFF.

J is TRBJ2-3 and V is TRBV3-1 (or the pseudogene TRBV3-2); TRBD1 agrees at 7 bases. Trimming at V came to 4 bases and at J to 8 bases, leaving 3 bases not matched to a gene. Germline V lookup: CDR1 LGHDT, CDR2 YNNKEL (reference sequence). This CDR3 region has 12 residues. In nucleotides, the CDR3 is TGTGCCAGCAGCCTGGCAGGGGGTACGCAGTATTTT. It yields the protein CASSLAGGTQYF.

The CDR3 sequence: CASSPGVGPQHF. In nucleotides, the CDR3 is TGTGCCAGCTCACCAGGAGTAGGGCCCCAGCATTTT. The genes are TRBV18 and TRBJ1-5, with D unresolved. CDR1 and CDR2 from the germline V gene are KGHSH and LQKENI. The CDR3 loop spans 12 amino acids. The germline V and J ends were trimmed by 2 bases and 9 bases, with 8 bases remaining between them.

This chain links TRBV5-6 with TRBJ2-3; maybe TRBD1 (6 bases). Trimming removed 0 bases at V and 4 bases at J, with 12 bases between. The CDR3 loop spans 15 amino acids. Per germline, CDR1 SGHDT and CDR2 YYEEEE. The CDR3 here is CASSLAWGRADTQYF. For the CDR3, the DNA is TGTGCCAGCAGCTTGGCCTGGGGGCGGGCAGATACGCAGTATTTT.

The CDR3 region is CASSFPGENTEAFF. In nucleotides, the CDR3 is TGTGCCAGCAGCTTCCCGGGAGAGAACACTGAAGCTTTCTTT. This chain connects TRBV7-8 to TRBJ1-1, with unresolved D. V lost 3 bases and J 1 base, leaving 9 bases between the germline ends. CDR3 length: 14 amino acids. Germline lookup yields CDR1 SGHVS and CDR2 FQNEAQ.

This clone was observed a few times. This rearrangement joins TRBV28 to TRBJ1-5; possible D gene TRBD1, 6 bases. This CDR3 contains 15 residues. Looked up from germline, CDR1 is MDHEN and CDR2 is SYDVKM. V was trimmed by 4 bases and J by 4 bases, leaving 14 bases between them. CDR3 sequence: CASSSTGFGNQPQHF. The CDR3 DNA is TGTGCCAGCAGTTCCACAGGGTTTGGAAATCAGCCCCAGCATTTT.

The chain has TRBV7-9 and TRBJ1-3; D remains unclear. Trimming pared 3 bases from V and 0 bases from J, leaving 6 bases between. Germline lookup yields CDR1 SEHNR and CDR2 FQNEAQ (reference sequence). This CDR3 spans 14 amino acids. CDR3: CASSFSLSGNTIYF. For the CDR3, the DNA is TGTGCCAGCAGCTTCTCACTCTCTGGAAACACCATATATTTT.

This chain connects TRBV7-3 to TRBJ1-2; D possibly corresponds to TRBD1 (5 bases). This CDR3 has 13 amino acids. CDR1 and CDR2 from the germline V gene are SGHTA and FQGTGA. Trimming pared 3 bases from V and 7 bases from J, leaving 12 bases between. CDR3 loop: CASSFNQGSGYTF. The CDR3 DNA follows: TGTGCCAGCAGCTTTAATCAGGGCTCTGGCTACACCTTC.

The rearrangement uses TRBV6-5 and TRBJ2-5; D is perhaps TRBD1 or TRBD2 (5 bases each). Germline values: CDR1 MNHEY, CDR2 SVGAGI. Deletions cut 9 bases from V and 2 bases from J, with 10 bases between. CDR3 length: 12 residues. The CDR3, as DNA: TGTGCCAGTACCTGGGGGCAAGAGACCCAGTACTTC. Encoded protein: CASTWGQETQYF.

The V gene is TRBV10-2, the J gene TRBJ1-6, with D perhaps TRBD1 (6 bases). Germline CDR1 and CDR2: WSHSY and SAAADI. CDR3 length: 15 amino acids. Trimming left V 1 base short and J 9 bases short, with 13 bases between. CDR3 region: CASSEFGGWGSPLHF. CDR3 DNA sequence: TGCGCCAGCAGTGAGTTTGGGGGCTGGGGTTCACCCCTCCACTTT.

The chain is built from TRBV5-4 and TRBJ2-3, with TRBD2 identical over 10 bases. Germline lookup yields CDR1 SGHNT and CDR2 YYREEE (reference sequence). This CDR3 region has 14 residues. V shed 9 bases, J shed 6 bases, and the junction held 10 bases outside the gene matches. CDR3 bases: TGTGCCACCGCGGGGCTAGCGGGGGCGGATACGCAGTATTTT. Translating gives CATAGLAGADTQYF.

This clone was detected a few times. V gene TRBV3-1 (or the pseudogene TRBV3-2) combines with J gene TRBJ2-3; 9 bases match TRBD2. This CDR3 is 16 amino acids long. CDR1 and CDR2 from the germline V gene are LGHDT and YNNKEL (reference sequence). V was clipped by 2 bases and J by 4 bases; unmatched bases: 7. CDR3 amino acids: CASSQTAGGPPDTQYF. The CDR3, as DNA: TGTGCCAGCAGCCAAACCGCGGGGGGGCCCCCAGATACGCAGTATTTT.

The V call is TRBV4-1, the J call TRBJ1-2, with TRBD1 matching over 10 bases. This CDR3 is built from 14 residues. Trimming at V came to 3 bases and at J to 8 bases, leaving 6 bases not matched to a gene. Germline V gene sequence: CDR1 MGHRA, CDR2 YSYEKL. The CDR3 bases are TGCGCCAGCAGCCAGACGGGACAGGGGAGAGGCTACACCTTC. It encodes CASSQTGQGRGYTF.

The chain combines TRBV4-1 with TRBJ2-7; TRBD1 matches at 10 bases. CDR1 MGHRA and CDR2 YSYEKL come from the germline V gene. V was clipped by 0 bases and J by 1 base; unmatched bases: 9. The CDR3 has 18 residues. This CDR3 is CASSQDLIPGQGSYEQYF. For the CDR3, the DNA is TGCGCCAGCAGCCAAGATTTAATTCCGGGACAGGGGTCCTACGAGCAGTACTTC.

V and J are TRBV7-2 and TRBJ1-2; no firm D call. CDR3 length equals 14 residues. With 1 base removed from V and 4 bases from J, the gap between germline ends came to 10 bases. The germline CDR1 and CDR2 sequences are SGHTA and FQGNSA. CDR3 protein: CASSLVSLIYGYTF. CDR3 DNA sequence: TGTGCCAGCAGCTTAGTATCCCTTATCTATGGCTACACCTTC.

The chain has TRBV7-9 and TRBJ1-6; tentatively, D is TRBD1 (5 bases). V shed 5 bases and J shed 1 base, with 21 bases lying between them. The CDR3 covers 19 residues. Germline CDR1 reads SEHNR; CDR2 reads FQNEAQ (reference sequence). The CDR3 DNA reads TGTGCCAGCAGCGCCGGAGGGGAGCGATGGGGGTCCTATAATTCACCCCTCCACTTT. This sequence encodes CASSAGGERWGSYNSPLHF.

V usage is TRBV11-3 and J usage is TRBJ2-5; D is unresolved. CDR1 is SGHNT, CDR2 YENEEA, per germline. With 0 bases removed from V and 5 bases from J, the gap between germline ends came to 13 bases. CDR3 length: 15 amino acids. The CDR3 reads CASSLDGSAGETQYF. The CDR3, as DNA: TGTGCCAGCAGCTTAGATGGGTCAGCTGGGGAGACCCAGTACTTC.

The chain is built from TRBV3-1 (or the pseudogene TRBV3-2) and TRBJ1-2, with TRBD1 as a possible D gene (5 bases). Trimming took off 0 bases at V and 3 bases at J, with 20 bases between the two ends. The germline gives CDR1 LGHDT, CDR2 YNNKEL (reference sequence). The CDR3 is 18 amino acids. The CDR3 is CASSQDVLGPGRDYGYTF. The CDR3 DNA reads TGTGCCAGCAGCCAAGATGTTTTGGGCCCAGGGAGGGACTATGGCTACACCTTC.

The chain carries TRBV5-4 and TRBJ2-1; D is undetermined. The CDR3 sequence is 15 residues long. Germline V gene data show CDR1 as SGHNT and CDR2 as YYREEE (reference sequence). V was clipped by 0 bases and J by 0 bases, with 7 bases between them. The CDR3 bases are TGTGCCAGCAGCTTGGGACCCAACTCCTACAATGAGCAGTTCTTC. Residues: CASSLGPNSYNEQFF.

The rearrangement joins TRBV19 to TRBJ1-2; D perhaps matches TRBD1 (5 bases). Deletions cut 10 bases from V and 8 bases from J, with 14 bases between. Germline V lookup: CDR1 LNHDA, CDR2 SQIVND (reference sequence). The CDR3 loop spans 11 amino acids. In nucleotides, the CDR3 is TGTGCCATCCGGAGGGGAGGCGGCTACACCTTC. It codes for CAIRRGGGYTF.

CDR3 sequence (DNA): TGTGCCAGACAAGATAATGAAAAACTGTTTTTT. Translated, it gives CARQDNEKLFF. The V call is TRBV2, the J call TRBJ1-4; D is undetermined. CDR3 length equals 11 residues. Germline V gene data show CDR1 as SNHLY and CDR2 as FYNNEI. Trimming took off 9 bases at V and 4 bases at J, with 6 bases between the two ends.

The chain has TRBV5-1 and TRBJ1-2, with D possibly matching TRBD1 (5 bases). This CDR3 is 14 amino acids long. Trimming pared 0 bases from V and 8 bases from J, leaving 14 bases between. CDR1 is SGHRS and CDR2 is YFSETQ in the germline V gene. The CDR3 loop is CASSLVGDHGGYTF. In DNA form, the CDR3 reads TGCGCCAGCAGCTTGGTCGGGGACCACGGGGGCTACACCTTC. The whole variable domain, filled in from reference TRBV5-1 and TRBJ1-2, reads KAGVTQTPRYLIKTRGQQVTLSCSPISGHRSVSWYQQTPGQGLQFLFEYFSETQRNKGNFPGRFSGRQFSNSRSEMNVSTLELGDSALYLCASSLVGDHGGYTFGSGTRLTVV.

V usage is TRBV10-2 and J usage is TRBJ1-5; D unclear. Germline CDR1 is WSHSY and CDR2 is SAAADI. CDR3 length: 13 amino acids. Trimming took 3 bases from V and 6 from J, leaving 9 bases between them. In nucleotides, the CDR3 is TGCGCCAGCAGTGAATTGTTTGGTCAGCCCCAGCATTTT. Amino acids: CASSELFGQPQHF.

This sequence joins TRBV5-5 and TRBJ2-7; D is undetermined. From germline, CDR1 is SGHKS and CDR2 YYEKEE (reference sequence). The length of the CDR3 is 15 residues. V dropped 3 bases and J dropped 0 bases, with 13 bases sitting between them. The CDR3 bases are TGTGCCAGCAGCTCCCAGCCTACCAGCTCCTACGAGCAGTACTTC. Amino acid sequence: CASSSQPTSSYEQYF.

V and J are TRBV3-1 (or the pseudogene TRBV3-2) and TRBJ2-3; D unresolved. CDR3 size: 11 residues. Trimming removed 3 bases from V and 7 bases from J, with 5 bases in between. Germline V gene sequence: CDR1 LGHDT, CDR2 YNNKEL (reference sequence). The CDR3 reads CASSHGNTQYF. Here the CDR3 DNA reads TGTGCCAGCAGCCATGGCAATACGCAGTATTTT.

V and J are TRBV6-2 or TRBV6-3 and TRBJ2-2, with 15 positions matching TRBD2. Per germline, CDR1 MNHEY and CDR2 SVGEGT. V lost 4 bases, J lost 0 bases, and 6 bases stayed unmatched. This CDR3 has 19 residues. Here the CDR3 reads CASSFSGTSGGSNTGELFF. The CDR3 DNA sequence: TGTGCCAGCAGTTTCTCCGGGACTAGCGGGGGGTCGAACACCGGGGAGCTGTTTTTT.